This T cell receptor (beta chain) was sequenced for a study of blood T cell repertoires in COVID-19. Study-wide context: From T cells, B-cell-depleted T cells, or PBMCs came the material, which was cDNA or gDNA.

V trimming: 4 bases; J trimming: 6 bases; junction bases outside the gene matches: 10. The germline gives CDR1 KGHSH, CDR2 LQKENI. The CDR3 sequence is 15 residues long. In the authors' workflow: Reference gene primer amplification yielded estimated nucleated cell counts. Repertoires were generated with immunoSEQ multiplex PCR, while TCRdb's copy carries only in-frame clones and drops some. V and J calls plus clone size are reproduced from that table; the DNA served to infer D and trimming. The sample holds more than 200,000 clones, around four fifths seen once. Enrolled during active infection, Seattle patients were then followed longitudinally.

The receptor was derived from a woman of 80 years or more with COVID-19, enrolled during active disease. The chain uses TRBV18 and TRBJ2-7; TRBD1 aligns across 9 bases. The source material was peripheral blood. The CDR3 is CASSLSGTGTLEQYF. CDR3 nucleotides: TGTGCCAGCTCACTCTCCGGGACAGGGACCCTCGAGCAGTACTTC.